This entry describes one T cell receptor (beta chain). Its target is not known. These data come from a study of blood T cells in healthy people across ages. Sample-barcoded 5' priming and a J-beta primer mix drove a second PCR of about 6 to 12 cycles. TCRdb itself ran the 5' RACE reads through MiXCR, one entry per CDR3 protein. The data show hundreds of thousands of distinct CDR3 sequences, under 65% seen once. General observations from the study: Researchers judged that diversity estimates from one million T cells fell short of true values.

The germline CDR1 and CDR2 sequences are MNHNY and SVGAGI (reference sequence). The CDR3 extends over 14 amino acids. Deletions cut 6 bases from V and 13 bases from J, with 22 bases between. This receptor was identified in an elderly woman in good health. Sequencing was done on a sample of blood. The rearrangement uses TRBV6-6 and TRBJ2-1; D may match TRBD1 or TRBD2 (7 bases each). The CDR3 nucleotides are TGTGCCAGCAGCTCTCCGACAGGGAGGGTGACCCAGTTCTTC. Translation gives CASSSPTGRVTQFF.